These 24 T cell receptor beta chains share one sample of origin, sequenced in a study of OX40 agonist ivuxolimab in advanced cancers. Some clones are missing from TCRdb's copy, which holds only in-frame ones; the method was immunoSEQ multiplex PCR. The data show some 50,000 clones, around 87% seen once. The sample here was CD4+ or CD8+ T cells sorted from blood, taken in a trial of the OX40 agonist ivuxolimab. Receptors were obtained from an adult with an advanced solid tumor such as melanoma, head and neck, liver or kidney cancer.

The chain links TRBV5-1 to TRBJ2-6; D is tentatively TRBD1 or TRBD2 (6 bases each). The CDR3 has 15 residues. Trimming left V 3 bases short and J 2 bases short, with 9 bases between. Germline assignment: CDR1 SGHRS and CDR2 YFSETQ. CDR3 sequence: CASSWRGAGANVLTF. CDR3 nucleotides: TGCGCCAGCAGCTGGAGGGGGGCTGGGGCCAACGTCCTGACTTTC.

The V and J genes are TRBV7-2 and TRBJ2-2, with 9 bases fitting TRBD1. The CDR3 has 16 amino acids. The germline V gene encodes CDR1 SGHTA and CDR2 FQGNSA. V gave up 5 bases and J gave up 2 bases; unmatched junction bases: 6. The CDR3 loop is CASSPAGQGNTGELFF. The CDR3 bases are TGTGCCAGCAGCCCTGCGGGACAGGGAAACACCGGGGAGCTGTTTTTT.

V usage is TRBV30 and J usage is TRBJ1-5; D is ambiguous. CDR3 size: 13 residues. From germline, CDR1 is GTSNPN and CDR2 SVGIG (reference sequence). V lost 1 base to trimming and J lost 1 base, with 5 bases between them. The CDR3 is CAWSESSNQPQHF. DNA for the CDR3: TGTGCCTGGAGTGAGTCGAGCAATCAGCCCCAGCATTTT.

V and J are TRBV5-1 and TRBJ2-6, with D perhaps matching TRBD2 (6 bases). Deletions cut 0 bases from V and 4 bases from J, with 11 bases between. This CDR3 is built from 16 residues. Germline lookup yields CDR1 SGHRS and CDR2 YFSETQ. The CDR3 coding sequence is TGCGCCAGCAGCTTGGTAGGAGGGAGAGGGGCCAACGTCCTGACTTTC. Protein sequence: CASSLVGGRGANVLTF.

The V gene is TRBV2, the J gene TRBJ2-1; D might be TRBD2 (6 bases). Germline V gives CDR1 SNHLY, CDR2 FYNNEI. The CDR3 is made up of 15 amino acids. V was cut by 5 bases and J by 4 bases, with 15 bases left in between. CDR3 protein: CASSLFGTSYNEQFF. The CDR3 region has the DNA TGTGCCAGCAGTCTTTTCGGGACTTCTTACAATGAGCAGTTCTTC.

The chain recombines TRBV5-1 with TRBJ2-3, with D perhaps TRBD1 or TRBD2 (6 bases each). The V gene's germline CDR1 is SGHRS and CDR2 YFSETQ. This CDR3 is 15 amino acids long. With 2 bases removed from V and 3 bases from J, the gap between germline ends came to 13 bases. The CDR3 DNA sequence: TGCGCCAGCAGCTTCCCACGGGGGCTAACAGATACGCAGTATTTT. Its protein product is CASSFPRGLTDTQYF.

This sequence joins TRBV11-2 and TRBJ1-1, with D tentatively TRBD1 (6 bases). The CDR3 runs to 13 residues. V was shortened by 5 bases and J by 2 bases, with 9 bases between the two germline ends. Looked up from germline, CDR1 is SGHAT and CDR2 is FQNNGV. CDR3 protein: CASSKDSNTEAFF. The CDR3 nucleotides read TGTGCCAGCAGCAAGGACAGCAACACTGAAGCTTTCTTT.

The rearrangement uses TRBV28 and TRBJ2-1; D is undetermined. Trimming cost V 4 bases and J 9 bases, with 16 bases left between them. CDR1 and CDR2 from the germline V gene are MDHEN and SYDVKM. This CDR3 contains 14 residues. The CDR3: CASSSVVQRGEQFF. CDR3 bases: TGTGCCAGCAGTTCGGTGGTCCAACGTGGTGAGCAGTTCTTC.

This chain links TRBV30 with TRBJ2-4; 12 bases agree with TRBD1. J was trimmed by 11 bases and V by 8 bases; bases with no gene match: 10. Germline V CDR1 and CDR2: GTSNPN, SVGIG (reference sequence). This CDR3 has 13 residues. CDR3 DNA sequence: TGTGCCGGGACAACGGGACAGGGGGCATTTCAGTACTTC. Amino acids: CAGTTGQGAFQYF. The full variable domain, completed using reference TRBV30 and TRBJ2-4, is SQTIHQWPATLVQPVGSPLSLECTVEGTSNPNLYWYRQAAGRGLQLLFYSVGIGQISSEVPQNLSASRPQDRQFILSSKKLLLSDSGFYLCAGTTGQGAFQYFGAGTRLSVL.

The rearrangement joins TRBV2 to TRBJ2-5, with 7 bases aligning to TRBD1. V was pared by 5 bases and J by 5 bases, with 17 bases of the junction left unmatched. CDR1 is SNHLY and CDR2 is FYNNEI in the germline V gene. The CDR3 consists of 17 residues. The CDR3 here is CASSKNRDSRPLETQYF. The DNA of the CDR3 is TGTGCCAGCAGTAAGAATAGGGACAGTCGACCTCTGGAGACCCAGTACTTC. Full variable domain (rest looked up from reference TRBV2 and TRBJ2-5): EPEVTQTPSHQVTQMGQEVILRCVPISNHLYFYWYRQILGQKVEFLVSFYNNEISEKSEIFDDQFSVERPDGSNFTLKIRSTKLEDSAMYFCASSKNRDSRPLETQYFGPGTRLLVL.

The chain joins TRBV30 to TRBJ2-7, with 7 bases identical to TRBD1. V was pared by 1 base and J by 6 bases, with 3 bases of the junction left unmatched. The CDR3 is 12 amino acids. From germline, CDR1 is GTSNPN and CDR2 SVGIG (reference sequence). The CDR3 DNA sequence: TGTGCCTGGAGTGAACAGGGGAGCGAGCAGTACTTC. Protein: CAWSEQGSEQYF.

The chain carries TRBV29-1 and TRBJ2-1; 7 nucleotides align to TRBD2. Germline V gene sequence: CDR1 SQVTM, CDR2 ANQGSEA. J was trimmed by 0 bases and V by 5 bases; bases with no gene match: 7. The CDR3 sequence is 15 residues long. The chain's CDR3 is CSVRPAGSSYNEQFF. The CDR3 region has the DNA TGCAGCGTTCGACCAGCGGGGTCCTCCTACAATGAGCAGTTCTTC.

V usage is TRBV28 and J usage is TRBJ1-5, with D possibly TRBD1 on 5 matching bases. This CDR3 has 14 amino acids. V was cut by 1 base and J by 5 bases, with 9 bases left in between. Germline V gene sequence: CDR1 MDHEN, CDR2 SYDVKM. CDR3 sequence: CASSLFGAYQPQHF. DNA for the CDR3: TGTGCCAGCAGTTTATTCGGGGCTTATCAGCCCCAGCATTTT.

CDR3 loop: CASSSRDSRGADIQYF. The CDR3 nucleotides read TGTGCCAGCAGCTCCAGGGACAGTAGGGGAGCGGACATTCAGTACTTC. This chain links TRBV7-9 with TRBJ2-4, with 7 nucleotides matching TRBD1. The CDR3 runs 16 residues. After removal of 4 bases from V and 8 bases from J, the junction contained 14 bases not matched to a gene. CDR1 SEHNR and CDR2 FQNEAQ come from the germline V gene (reference sequence).

The V and J genes are TRBV5-1 and TRBJ1-1, with 9 nucleotides matching TRBD1. V was pared by 3 bases and J by 3 bases, with 3 bases of the junction left unmatched. The CDR3 extends over 14 amino acids. CDR1 and CDR2 (germline): SGHRS, YFSETQ. The CDR3 loop is CASSSQGAYTEAFF. CDR3 sequence (DNA): TGCGCCAGCAGCTCACAGGGGGCATACACTGAAGCTTTCTTT.

The chain recombines TRBV18 with TRBJ1-4; D is possibly TRBD1 (6 bases). Looked up from germline, CDR1 is KGHSH and CDR2 is LQKENI. The CDR3 totals 15 residues. V lost 4 bases to trimming and J lost 0 bases, with 9 bases between them. The CDR3, as DNA: TGTGCCAGCTCACGCGGGACAACAACTAATGAAAAACTGTTTTTT. Translated, it gives CASSRGTTTNEKLFF. Based on the CDR3 plus reference TRBV18 and TRBJ1-4, the full variable domain is NAGVMQNPRHLVRRRGQEARLRCSPMKGHSHVYWYRQLPEEGLKFMVYLQKENIIDESGMPKERFSAEFPKEGPSILRIQQVVRGDSAAYFCASSRGTTTNEKLFFGSGTQLSVL.

The rearrangement links TRBV6-1 to TRBJ1-6; a weak D match, TRBD1 (6 bases). This CDR3 has 14 residues. Germline V lookup: CDR1 MNHNS, CDR2 SASEGT. The V end lost 7 bases, the J end lost 10 bases, and 17 bases lay between the germline ends. CDR3 in amino acids: CASILTGMASPLHF. The CDR3 DNA follows: TGTGCCAGCATCTTAACAGGGATGGCATCACCCCTCCACTTT.

The J gene is TRBJ1-5, the V gene TRBV28; 9 bases fit TRBD1. V was pared by 7 bases and J by 4 bases, with 5 bases of the junction left unmatched. Germline-derived CDR1 and CDR2 are MDHEN and SYDVKM. The CDR3 spans 14 residues. The CDR3 coding sequence is TGTGCCAGCAACTTCGGGACAGGGAATCAGCCCCAGCATTTT. Amino acid sequence: CASNFGTGNQPQHF.

The chain is built from TRBV2 and TRBJ1-3; D perhaps matches TRBD1 (5 bases). Trimming pared 6 bases from V and 0 bases from J, leaving 12 bases between. Germline V gene lookup returns CDR1 SNHLY and CDR2 FYNNEI. There are 15 residues in the CDR3. In nucleotides, the CDR3 is TGTGCCAGCAGAGCGGGACGGCACTCTGGAAACACCATATATTTT. Translation gives CASRAGRHSGNTIYF.

The J gene is TRBJ1-5, the V gene TRBV27; 8 bases map to TRBD1. The ends lost 5 bases at V and 4 bases at J; junction bases unmatched: 4. CDR1 and CDR2 from the germline V gene are MNHEY and SMNVEV (reference sequence). The CDR3 covers 14 residues. The CDR3 region is CASSVTGVNQPQHF. In DNA form, the CDR3 reads TGTGCCAGCAGTGTGACAGGGGTTAATCAGCCCCAGCATTTT.

The chain is built from TRBV10-1 and TRBJ2-1; the match to TRBD2 covers 12 bases. CDR1 and CDR2 (germline): WNHNN, SYGVQD (reference sequence). J was trimmed by 5 bases and V by 0 bases; bases with no gene match: 5. The CDR3 is 17 amino acids. CDR3 amino acids: CASSESRGLAGNNEQFF. The CDR3 region has the DNA TGCGCCAGCAGTGAGTCGCGGGGACTAGCGGGCAACAATGAGCAGTTCTTC.

The V call is TRBV6-1, the J call TRBJ1-6; 11 bases map to TRBD1. Germline V gene sequence: CDR1 MNHNS, CDR2 SASEGT. The CDR3 runs to 15 residues. With 5 bases clipped from V and 10 bases from J, the junction kept 7 bases outside the gene matches. CDR3 nucleotides: TGTGCCAGCAGTTCCGGGACAGGGGGGGGATCACCCCTCCACTTT. It is translated as CASSSGTGGGSPLHF.

This sequence joins TRBV5-6 and TRBJ2-7, with D uncertain. This CDR3 has 14 amino acids. Germline assignment: CDR1 SGHDT and CDR2 YYEEEE. The V end lost 3 bases, the J end lost 1 base, and 11 bases lay between the germline ends. The DNA of the CDR3 is TGTGCCAGCAGCTCTGGGTGGAGTTCCTACGAGCAGTACGTC. This encodes CASSSGWSSYEQYV.

The chain combines TRBV19 with TRBJ2-3; 8 bases align to TRBD2. The CDR3 sequence is 14 residues long. The junction had 3 bases not matched to a gene; V was cut back by 7 bases and J by 0 bases. Germline V lookup: CDR1 LNHDA, CDR2 SQIVND (reference sequence). The DNA for the CDR3 is TGTGCCAGTAAGCGGGAGCCTAGCACAGATACGCAGTATTTT. Its translation is CASKREPSTDTQYF.